This TCR beta chain is drawn from a study of T-cell memory formation after mild COVID-19. Whole-study context: Clustering of TCRs was largely donor specific. Study-wide results and caveats: Nothing showed for sure that second-wave clones peaking on day 37 were SARS-CoV-2 specific. Cross-reactive memory seemingly joined, as some responding clones were found in pre-infection memory.

In the case of this clonotype: No antigen is known for it.

Trimming cost V 2 bases and J 3 bases; bases outside gene matches: 9. The CDR3 covers 16 residues. The germline CDR1 and CDR2 sequences are SGDLS and YYNGEE. Employing constant-segment primers, 5'RACE generated TCR alpha and TCR beta cDNA libraries bearing sample barcodes and UMIs. MiXCR was run by TCRdb on the 5' RACE reads, yielding one entry per CDR3 protein. Seen here are hundreds of thousands of distinct CDR3 sequences, around a quarter observed once, and the top ten hold around 12%. The rearrangement joins TRBV9 to TRBJ2-5, with 8 bases aligning to TRBD1. The source is an adult woman who had mild COVID-19 (a few samples of this study predate the infection). Cell type and time point are not known. The sequencing input was PBMCs or a T cell subset sorted from them (not recorded which). The CDR3 nucleotides read TGTGCCAGCAGCGTCCCCTCCTTGACAGGGGAAGAGACCCAGTACTTC. Its translation: CASSVPSLTGEETQYF.